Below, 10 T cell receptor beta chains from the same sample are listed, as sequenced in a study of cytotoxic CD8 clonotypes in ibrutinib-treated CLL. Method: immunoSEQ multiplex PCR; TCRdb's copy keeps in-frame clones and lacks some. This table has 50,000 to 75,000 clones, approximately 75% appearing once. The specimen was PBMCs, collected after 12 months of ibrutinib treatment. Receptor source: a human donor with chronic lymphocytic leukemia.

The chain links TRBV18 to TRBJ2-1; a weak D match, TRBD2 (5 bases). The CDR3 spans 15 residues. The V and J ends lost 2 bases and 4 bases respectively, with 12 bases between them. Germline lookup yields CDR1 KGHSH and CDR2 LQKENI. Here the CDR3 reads CASSPTRGLYNEQFF. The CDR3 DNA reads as TGTGCCAGCTCACCAACCCGAGGGCTATACAATGAGCAGTTCTTC.

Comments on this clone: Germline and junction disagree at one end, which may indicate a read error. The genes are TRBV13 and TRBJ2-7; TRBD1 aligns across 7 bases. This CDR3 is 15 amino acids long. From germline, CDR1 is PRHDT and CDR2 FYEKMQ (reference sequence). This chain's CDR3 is CASSLGVGGNYEQYF. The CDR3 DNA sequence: TGTGCCAGCAGCCTAGGTGTAGGGGGCAACTACGAGCAGTACTTC.

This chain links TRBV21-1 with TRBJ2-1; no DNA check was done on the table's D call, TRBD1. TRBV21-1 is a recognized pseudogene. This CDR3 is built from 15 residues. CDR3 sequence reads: CASSNRDRGRGGQFF. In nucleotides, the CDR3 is TGTGCCAGCAGCAACCGGGACAGGGGTAGAGGCGGGCAGTTCTTC.

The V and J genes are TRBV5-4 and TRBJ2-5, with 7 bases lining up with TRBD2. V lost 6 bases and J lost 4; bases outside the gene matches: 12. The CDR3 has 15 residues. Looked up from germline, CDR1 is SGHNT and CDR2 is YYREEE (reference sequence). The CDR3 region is CASTRAAGVGETQYF. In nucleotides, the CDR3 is TGTGCCAGCACCCGAGCCGCGGGGGTTGGAGAGACCCAGTACTTC.

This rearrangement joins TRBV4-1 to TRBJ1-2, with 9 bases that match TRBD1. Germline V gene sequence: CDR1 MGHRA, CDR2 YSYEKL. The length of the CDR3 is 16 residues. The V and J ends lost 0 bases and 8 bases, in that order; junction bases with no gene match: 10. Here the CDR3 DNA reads TGCGCCAGCAGCCAAGATGTTATAGGGACAGGGAAAGGCTACACCTTC. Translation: CASSQDVIGTGKGYTF.

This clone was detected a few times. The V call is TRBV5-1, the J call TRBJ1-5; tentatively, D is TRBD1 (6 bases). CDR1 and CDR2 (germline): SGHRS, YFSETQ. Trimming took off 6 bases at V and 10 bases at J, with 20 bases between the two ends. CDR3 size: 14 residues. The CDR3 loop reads CASTWRHRVYPQHF. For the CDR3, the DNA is TGCGCCAGCACCTGGCGTCACAGGGTTTATCCCCAGCATTTT.

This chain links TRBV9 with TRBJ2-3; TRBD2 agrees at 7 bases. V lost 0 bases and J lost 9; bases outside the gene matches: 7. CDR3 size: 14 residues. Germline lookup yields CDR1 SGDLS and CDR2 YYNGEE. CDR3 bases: TGTGCCAGCAGCGTAGAGGCGGGGGTCCGAACGCAGTATTTT. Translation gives CASSVEAGVRTQYF.

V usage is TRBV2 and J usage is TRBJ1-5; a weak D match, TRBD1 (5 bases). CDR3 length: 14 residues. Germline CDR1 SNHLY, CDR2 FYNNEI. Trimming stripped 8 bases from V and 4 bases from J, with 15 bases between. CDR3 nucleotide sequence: TGTGCCAGCTCGGGACGCCTCCAAAATCAGCCCCAGCATTTT. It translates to CASSGRLQNQPQHF.

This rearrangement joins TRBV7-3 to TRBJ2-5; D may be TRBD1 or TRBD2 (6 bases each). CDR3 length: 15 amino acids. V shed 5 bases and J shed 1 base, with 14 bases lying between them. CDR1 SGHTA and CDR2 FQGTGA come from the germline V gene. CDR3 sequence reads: CASSLLGGIQETQYF. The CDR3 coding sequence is TGTGCCAGCAGCCTCCTAGGGGGGATCCAAGAGACCCAGTACTTC.

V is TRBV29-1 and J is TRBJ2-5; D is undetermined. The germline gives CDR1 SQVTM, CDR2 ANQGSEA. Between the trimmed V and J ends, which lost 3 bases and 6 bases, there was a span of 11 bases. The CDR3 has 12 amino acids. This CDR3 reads CSVEILGKTQYF. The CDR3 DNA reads TGCAGCGTTGAGATATTGGGAAAGACCCAGTACTTC.